Listed below are T cell receptor beta chains from one sample, sequenced in a study of CD4+ T cells in melanoma. TCRdb's copy holds only in-frame clones and misses some; the assay was immunoSEQ multiplex PCR. The table includes tens of thousands of clones, roughly two thirds detected once. Material: tumor tissue. The origin of the receptors is a human donor with melanoma. The CDR3 runs from the conserved cysteine through the conserved F or W. Each record gives: CDR3 DNA, CDR3 protein, J gene, D gene, V gene, clone size. A D gene is named only where the DNA matches it firmly. Clone size, where shown, is once, few, many, or a class for clones that have expanded.

TGTGCCAGCAGCTTGAATCACGAGCAGTACTTC	CASSLNHEQYF	TRBJ2-7	.	TRBV7-9	.
TGTGCCAGCAGCTTGGGGCAACTACAGCGTCTCACCGGGGAGCTGTTTTTT	CASSLGQLQRLTGELFF	TRBJ2-2	.	TRBV5-6	.
TGTGCCAGCAGCGCAGCGGGGGAGCGCTACAATGAGCAGTTCTTC	CASSAAGERYNEQFF	TRBJ2-1	TRBD2	TRBV7-6	.
TGTGCCAGCAGCTATGGACAGGGATCAGGCAATGAGCAGTTCTTC	CASSYGQGSGNEQFF	TRBJ2-1	TRBD1	TRBV7-2	.
TGTGCCAGCAGCTTACAAGGGAACACTGAAGCTTTCTTT	CASSLQGNTEAFF	TRBJ1-1	.	TRBV11-3	medium-sized
TGTGCCAGCAGCGGTCGACTCGGGGACCAAGAGACCCAGTACTTC	CASSGRLGDQETQYF	TRBJ2-5	.	TRBV7-3	few
TGCGCCAGCAGCTTGGGGCAAGGGGGAAATCAGCCCCAGCATTTT	CASSLGQGGNQPQHF	TRBJ1-5	.	TRBV5-1	.
TGTGCCAGCAGTTTAACTTCCTACGCTGAAGCTTTCTTT	CASSLTSYAEAFF	TRBJ1-1	.	TRBV27	.
TGTGCCAGCAGCACCGGACAGGCGCGAAATGAAAAACTGTTTTTT	CASSTGQARNEKLFF	TRBJ1-4	TRBD1	TRBV5-5	.
TGTGCCAGCAGTTACTCGCAAACAGGCTCCTACGAGCAGTACTTC	CASSYSQTGSYEQYF	TRBJ2-7	.	TRBV6-7	.
TGTGCCAGCAGCGTAGAGGGGAGGGAGCTGTTTTTT	CASSVEGRELFF	TRBJ2-2	.	TRBV9	.
TGTGCCAGCAGCCCCGCCGCCGCAGCAGGGCTGAACACTGAAGCTTTCTTT	CASSPAAAAGLNTEAFF	TRBJ1-1	.	TRBV7-2	.
TGTGCCAGTAGTCTTGGGGGGGCCCCCTACGAGCAGTACTTC	CASSLGGAPYEQYF	TRBJ2-7	.	TRBV19	.
TGTGCCAGCAGCGTAGTGGAGGTCACTGAAGCTTTCTTT	CASSVVEVTEAFF	TRBJ1-1	.	TRBV14	.
TGTGCCAGCAGCGTAGGATTTACACCCGTGGAGGGGACCCAGTACTTC	CASSVGFTPVEGTQYF	TRBJ2-5	.	TRBV9	.
TGTGCCAGCAGTCCTCGCGGGGGAAGGGACGAGCAGTACTTC	CASSPRGGRDEQYF	TRBJ2-7	TRBD2	TRBV28	.
TGTGCCAGCAGCTTGGGACAGGGCAACGTCTACGAGCAGTACTTC	CASSLGQGNVYEQYF	TRBJ2-7	TRBD1	TRBV7-2	.
TGTGCCAGTAGTATATCAGCGGGGGGGCCGCGAGAGACCCAGTACTTC	CASSISAGGPRETQYF	TRBJ2-5	TRBD2	TRBV19	once
TGTGCCAGCAGTTCTGGGACAGGGGTGTACGAGCAGTACTTC	CASSSGTGVYEQYF	TRBJ2-7	TRBD1	TRBV28	.
TGTGCCAGCAGCCAGGCAGGGTCGAACACTGAAGCTTTCTTT	CASSQAGSNTEAFF	TRBJ1-1	.	TRBV7-2	many
TGTGCCAGCAGCGCCAACCAGGGTCTAGCAGCTTTCTTT	CASSANQGLAAFF	TRBJ1-1	.	TRBV6-4	.
TGTGCCAGCAGCTTATCTCCTAGCACAGATACGCAGTATTTT	CASSLSPSTDTQYF	TRBJ2-3	.	TRBV7-9	.
TGTGCCAGCAGCTTGTACCGAGGTAGCGGGAGCACAGATACGCAGTATTTT	CASSLYRGSGSTDTQYF	TRBJ2-3	TRBD2	TRBV5-6	.
TGTGCCAGCAGCGTAGGGGGCAGTCTCGGCGGCTACACCTTC	CASSVGGSLGGYTF	TRBJ1-2	.	TRBV9	.
TGTGCCTGGGCGGGACAGCTTTTTTCCGAGCAGTACTTC	CAWAGQLFSEQYF	TRBJ2-7	.	TRBV30	many
TGTGCCAGCAGCTCCCTCTCAGGGGGGAACACTGAAGCTTTCTTT	CASSSLSGGNTEAFF	TRBJ1-1	TRBD1	TRBV5-4	.
TGCGCCAGCAGCTTGAAGGACAGAGCCTACGAGCAGTACTTC	CASSLKDRAYEQYF	TRBJ2-7	.	TRBV5-1	many
TGCGCCAGCAGCCAAGATCGGACTAGCGCTGCCTACGAGCAGTACTTC	CASSQDRTSAAYEQYF	TRBJ2-7	TRBD2	TRBV4-1	many
TGTGCCAGCAGCCTAGGGGGACTCTACGAGCAGTACTTC	CASSLGGLYEQYF	TRBJ2-7	.	TRBV11-2	.
TGCGCCAGCAGCCAAGATGAACTAGCGGGGAGCTACGAGCAGTACTTC	CASSQDELAGSYEQYF	TRBJ2-7	TRBD2	TRBV4-1	.
TGTGCCAGCAGCCCAAGACAGGGCAGCTACACCTTC	CASSPRQGSYTF	TRBJ1-2	TRBD1	TRBV5-8	.
TGTGCCAGCAGCCTAAAGGACAGGGGATTTAATTCACCCCTCCACTTT	CASSLKDRGFNSPLHF	TRBJ1-6	TRBD1	TRBV7-9	few
TGTGCCTGGAGTACTGAGGGGGTGAACACTGAAGCTTTCTTT	CAWSTEGVNTEAFF	TRBJ1-1	.	TRBV30	few
TGTGCCAGCAGCTTAGGGCAGTATAGCAATCAGCCCCAGCATTTT	CASSLGQYSNQPQHF	TRBJ1-5	.	TRBV7-9	.
TGTGCCAGCAGCTTAGGACAGGGGGGAGAGCAGTACTTC	CASSLGQGGEQYF	TRBJ2-7	TRBD1	TRBV2	few
TGTGCCAGCAGCCACCAGCCCGGGGAGCAGTACTTC	CASSHQPGEQYF	TRBJ2-7	.	TRBV13	.
TGTGCCAGCAGTGGGTTTGCCGCAACTAATGAAAAACTGTTTTTT	CASSGFAATNEKLFF	TRBJ1-4	.	TRBV9	few
TGTGCCAGCAGTTCGGACAGGGAGAACACAGATACGCAGTATTTT	CASSSDRENTDTQYF	TRBJ2-3	TRBD1	TRBV6-6	.
TGTGCCAGCAGCTTAGACGGACAGGTGGGCGAGCAGTACTTC	CASSLDGQVGEQYF	TRBJ2-7	TRBD1	TRBV7-8	.
TGTGCCAGCAGCGAACGCGGGGGGATTTACGAGCAGTACTTC	CASSERGGIYEQYF	TRBJ2-7	TRBD2	TRBV7-9	.
TGTGCCAGCAGTTACTCGGGGACAGGGGGCACTGAAGCTTTCTTT	CASSYSGTGGTEAFF	TRBJ1-1	TRBD1	TRBV6-6	many
TGCGCCAGCAGCTTGGATGGGGGCGGGTTACAGGGGGAGCAGTTCTTC	CASSLDGGGLQGEQFF	TRBJ2-1	TRBD1	TRBV5-1	.
TGCGCCAGCAGCCACCTGACGTCACCGAACTATGGCTACACCTTC	CASSHLTSPNYGYTF	TRBJ1-2	.	TRBV4-1	.
TGTGCCAGCAGCCCCCCCGGCGCGGGGGGTGAAGATACGCAGTATTTT	CASSPPGAGGEDTQYF	TRBJ2-3	TRBD2	TRBV5-4	.
TGTGCCAGCAGTGGGCAGCGGGACCCCTTGGGGAATGAGCAGTTCTTC	CASSGQRDPLGNEQFF	TRBJ2-1	TRBD2	TRBV28	.
TGTGCCAGCAGCTTAGGTCTACTAGCATGGGATCAAGAGACCCAGTACTTC	CASSLGLLAWDQETQYF	TRBJ2-5	.	TRBV7-2	.
TGTGCTAGCAGCTTAGCCCCAACGGGGGGTGAGCAGTACTTC	CASSLAPTGGEQYF	TRBJ2-7	TRBD2	TRBV7-7	.
TGTGCCAGCAGTCTCCAGTTGGGGCATTTCTATGGCTACACCTTC	CASSLQLGHFYGYTF	TRBJ1-2	.	TRBV27	.
TGTGCCAGCAGTTTACGGGGTTTTGACAATCAGCCCCAGCATTTT	CASSLRGFDNQPQHF	TRBJ1-5	.	TRBV27	.
TGTGCCAGCAGCTCCGGACAGGGGTGGGTCGATGAGCAGTTCTTC	CASSSGQGWVDEQFF	TRBJ2-1	TRBD1	TRBV7-6	many
TGTGCCAGCTCACCACCGGGACCGGGCTCCTACGAGCAGTACTTC	CASSPPGPGSYEQYF	TRBJ2-7	.	TRBV18	.
TGTGCCAGCTCACAGGGGGCAGGGACTACTGGAAACACCATATATTTT	CASSQGAGTTGNTIYF	TRBJ1-3	TRBD1	TRBV18	few
TGTGCCAGCAGCGACGACAGCTACGAGCAGTACTTC	CASSDDSYEQYF	TRBJ2-7	.	TRBV7-2	few
TGTGCCTGGAGTGGTGACCAGGGGCTACTCAACAATGAGCAGTTCTTC	CAWSGDQGLLNNEQFF	TRBJ2-1	.	TRBV30	.
TGTGCCAGCAGCGTAACCTTTGGGGCGGGGGAGACCCAGTACTTC	CASSVTFGAGETQYF	TRBJ2-5	.	TRBV9	few
TGTGCCACCCGGCTAATTGGGAACACAGATACGCAGTATTTT	CATRLIGNTDTQYF	TRBJ2-3	.	TRBV18	.